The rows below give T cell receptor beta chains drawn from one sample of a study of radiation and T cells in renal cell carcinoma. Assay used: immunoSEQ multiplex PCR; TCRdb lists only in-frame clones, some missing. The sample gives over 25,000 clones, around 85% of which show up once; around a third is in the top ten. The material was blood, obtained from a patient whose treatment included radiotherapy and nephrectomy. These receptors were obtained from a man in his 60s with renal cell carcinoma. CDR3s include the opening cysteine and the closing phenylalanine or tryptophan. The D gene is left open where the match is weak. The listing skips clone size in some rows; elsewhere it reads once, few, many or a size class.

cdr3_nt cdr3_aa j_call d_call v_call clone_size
TGTGCCAGCATCGCAGACAGTTACAATGAGCAGTTCTTC CASIADSYNEQFF TRBJ2-1 . TRBV25-1 .
TGTGCCAGCAGCCAAGACAATGGGAGGGCCAATGAGCAGTTCTTC CASSQDNGRANEQFF TRBJ2-1 TRBD2 TRBV14 few
TGTGCCAGCAGTGACAGGGGGGTTTACAATGAGCAGTTCTTC CASSDRGVYNEQFF TRBJ2-1 . TRBV6-1 few
TGTGCCAGCAGCCGTAACGGCCTCCAAGAGACCCAGTACTTC CASSRNGLQETQYF TRBJ2-5 . TRBV27 .
TGTGCCAGCAGTATGTTCAGGGGGCCAGATACGCAGTATTTT CASSMFRGPDTQYF TRBJ2-3 TRBD1 TRBV2 .
TGTGCCAGCAGCCAAGATGTAGCGGGATTCCAAGAGACCCAGTACTTC CASSQDVAGFQETQYF TRBJ2-5 TRBD2 TRBV14 .
TGTGCCAGCAGCCAATCCAATGAGCAGTTCTTC CASSQSNEQFF TRBJ2-1 . TRBV6-1 once
TGCGCCAGCAGCCCGGGGGGGAAACTAGCTGGCTACACCTTC CASSPGGKLAGYTF TRBJ1-2 . TRBV5-1 .
TGTGCCAGCAGTCCCGGGGGTGGCCGTGGACCGATCTACGAGCAGTACTTC CASSPGGGRGPIYEQYF TRBJ2-7 . TRBV5-4 .
TGCGCCAGCAGCTTGGGACTAGCGGGAGGCTGGCAGTACTTC CASSLGLAGGWQYF TRBJ2-7 TRBD2 TRBV5-1 .
TGCGCCAGCAGCCAAGATGGGCTAGCAATCAATGAGCAGTTCTTC CASSQDGLAINEQFF TRBJ2-1 . TRBV4-3 few
TGTGCCAGTAGTATAGTCGGGGGGTCCTACGAGCAGTACTTC CASSIVGGSYEQYF TRBJ2-7 TRBD2 TRBV19 .
TGTGCCAGCAGCTCCGCGGGGGTAACCTACGAGCAGTACTTC CASSSAGVTYEQYF TRBJ2-7 TRBD2 TRBV7-9 .
TGTGCCAGCAGCGAACAGGGGGCGGTGAACACTGAAGCTTTCTTT CASSEQGAVNTEAFF TRBJ1-1 . TRBV21-1 .
TGTGCCAGCAGGGATTACAATGAGCAGTTCTTC CASRDYNEQFF TRBJ2-1 . TRBV2 .
TGTGCCAGCAGCTCCCGACAGGGCACAGATACGCAGTATTTT CASSSRQGTDTQYF TRBJ2-3 . TRBV7-2 .
TGTGCCAGCAGTTACAATTGGAGGGGGACTAATGAAAAACTGTTTTTT CASSYNWRGTNEKLFF TRBJ1-4 . TRBV6-5 .
TGCAGCGCGGCCGGACTCACCTCTACAGGGGCAGAGGAAAAACTGTTTTTT CSAAGLTSTGAEEKLFF TRBJ1-4 TRBD1 TRBV29-1 .
TGCGCCAGCAGCCTCAGGGACGGAGCTAACTATGGCTACACCTTC CASSLRDGANYGYTF TRBJ1-2 . TRBV4-1 .
TGTGCCTGGAGACAGGGGGCCGGCTACGAGCAGTACTTC CAWRQGAGYEQYF TRBJ2-7 TRBD1 TRBV30 .
TGTGCCAGCTCGCGAACCCGGGACAGGGACACTGAAGCTTTCTTT CASSRTRDRDTEAFF TRBJ1-1 TRBD1 TRBV18 .
TGTGCCAGCTCCCTACTAGCGGGAAACACCGGGGAGCTGTTTTTT CASSLLAGNTGELFF TRBJ2-2 TRBD2 TRBV6-1 .
TGCGCCAGCAGCATAGAGGGAGGGGGCAATCAGCCCCAGCATTTT CASSIEGGGNQPQHF TRBJ1-5 . TRBV4-1 .
TGTGCCAGCAGTAGTTTGGAACGAAGCACAGATACGCAGTATTTT CASSSLERSTDTQYF TRBJ2-3 . TRBV25-1 .
TGCGCCAGCAGGTACGGGGCTAGCGGGAGCTACGAGCAGTACTTC CASRYGASGSYEQYF TRBJ2-7 TRBD2 TRBV5-1 few
TGTGCCAGCAGACAAGACCGACAGGGGATCAATGAGCAGTTCTTC CASRQDRQGINEQFF TRBJ2-1 TRBD1 TRBV6-6 .
TGTGCCAGCAGTTCCCCTGCGGGAGGGCCGCGCAATGAGCAGTTCTTC CASSSPAGGPRNEQFF TRBJ2-1 TRBD2 TRBV6-5 .
TGTGCCAGCAGCTTACCCGGGGTCTACGAGCAGTACTTC CASSLPGVYEQYF TRBJ2-7 . TRBV5-4 .
TGTGCCTGGAGTTCCCCAACAGGGGGCCCCTACGAGCAGTACTTC CAWSSPTGGPYEQYF TRBJ2-7 TRBD1 TRBV30 .
TGCGCCAGCAGCCAAGTACAGGGTGTCGCCTATGGCTACACCTTC CASSQVQGVAYGYTF TRBJ1-2 . TRBV4-3 .
TGCAGCGTTTACGGTAACTATGGCTACACCTTC CSVYGNYGYTF TRBJ1-2 . TRBV29-1 .
TGCGCCAGCAGCTACCAGACTAGCGCTAGCTCCTACGAGCAGTACTTC CASSYQTSASSYEQYF TRBJ2-7 TRBD2 TRBV5-1 .
TGCAGCGTCGATGGACAGGGAGACACTGAAGCTTTCTTT CSVDGQGDTEAFF TRBJ1-1 TRBD1 TRBV29-1 large
TGTGCCATCAGTGAGAAGTCGACTAGCGGGAGCGACGCGCAGTATTTT CAISEKSTSGSDAQYF TRBJ2-3 TRBD2 TRBV10-3 .
TGTGCCACCCGACAGGGGGGTCTCTCTGGGGCCAACGTCCTGACTTTC CATRQGGLSGANVLTF TRBJ2-6 TRBD1 TRBV27 .
TGCGCCAGCAGCTTGGGACAGGGGGCCGGTCAGCCCCAGCATTTT CASSLGQGAGQPQHF TRBJ1-5 TRBD1 TRBV5-1 .
TGCGCCAGCAGCTTACCGGGACTAGCGGGAGGGCTGGATACGCAGTATTTT CASSLPGLAGGLDTQYF TRBJ2-3 TRBD2 TRBV5-1 .
TGTGCCAGCAGCGCCCTTCCGGGGGTCCACGAGCAGTACTTC CASSALPGVHEQYF TRBJ2-7 . TRBV7-2 .
TGTGCCAGCAGCCTTAGTAAGGGGGTCGGTGAAAAACTGTTTTTT CASSLSKGVGEKLFF TRBJ1-4 . TRBV11-2 .
TGTGCCAGCAGCTCTGGACTAGCGGGAGGTTTCAATGAGCAGTTCTTC CASSSGLAGGFNEQFF TRBJ2-1 TRBD2 TRBV5-5 .
TGTGCCAGCAGTTACGACAGGAACTATGGCTACACCTTC CASSYDRNYGYTF TRBJ1-2 . TRBV6-5 .
TGTGCCAGCAGCTTAGGGCTAGCGGGAGGGATCGACTACAATGAGCAGTTCTTC CASSLGLAGGIDYNEQFF TRBJ2-1 TRBD2 TRBV7-9 .
TGTGCCAGCAGCGTAGAGACAGGGTCAGGCTACGAGCAGTACTTC CASSVETGSGYEQYF TRBJ2-7 TRBD1 TRBV9 .
TGTGCCAGCAGTTTCGGACAGGGTCCCTACGAGCAGTACTTC CASSFGQGPYEQYF TRBJ2-7 TRBD1 TRBV7-6 .
TGCGCCAGCAGTCTAGCGGGAATGAATACGCAGTATTTT CASSLAGMNTQYF TRBJ2-3 TRBD2 TRBV10-1 .
TGTGCCAGCAGCCCGTCATTGAACGAGCAGTACTTC CASSPSLNEQYF TRBJ2-7 . TRBV7-2 .